This T cell receptor beta chain was captured by sequencing in a study of blood T cells in healthy people across ages. A second PCR of 7 to 11 cycles used a sample-barcoded 5' primer and a J-beta primer mix. Every sample returned 2.5 million or more CDR3-containing paired-end reads. TCRdb recomputed calls from the 5' RACE reads with MiXCR, one row per CDR3 protein. The data contain more than 650,000 distinct CDR3 sequences, more than 25% of them singletons. The germline CDR1 and CDR2 sequences are MGHDK and SYGVNS. The CDR3 consists of 15 residues. V lost 3 bases and J lost 4, with 12 bases in between. The same data also went into a second study, on T cells of mothers and their children.

The sequence derives from a boy aged 5 to 17 in good health. The chain joins TRBV25-1 to TRBJ1-4, with D perhaps matching TRBD1 (6 bases). The sequencing sample was made of blood. The CDR3 coding sequence is TGTGCCAGCAGTGATCCGGGACACCATAATGAAAAACTGTTTTTT. Its protein is CASSDPGHHNEKLFF.